This T cell receptor (beta chain) came from a study of CD8 T cells in ankylosing spondylitis. Findings and caveats of the study: It appeared that ankylosing spondylitis blood was characterized by a TCR beta motif of eight highly homologous variants. Reportedly, matched ankylosing spondylitis synovial fluid was significantly enriched for disease-linked clones. Some of these motif variants have turned up before, in reports on reactive arthritis synovial fluid and blood.

This clonotype was seen repeatedly, ten times or more. Its antigen is not known. Quantitative 5'-RACE with molecular barcodes generated TCR beta libraries. MiXCR, run by TCRdb on the 5' RACE reads, gives a single entry per CDR3 protein. The data hold 500,000 to 650,000 distinct CDR3 sequences, with approximately 5% observed a single time. Germline V CDR1 and CDR2: SGDLS, YYNGEE. The V end was cut by 2 bases, the J end by 5 bases, with 13 bases between. This CDR3 comprises 14 residues. Sample: blood, either unsorted or a sorted T cell fraction (not recorded which). The rearrangement joins TRBV9 to TRBJ1-2; a possible D gene is TRBD1 (6 bases). This TCR was sampled from a male donor with ankylosing spondylitis. CDR3 sequence (DNA): TGTGCCAGCAGCGTGGGACACTACGATTATGGCTACACCTTC. Translating gives CASSVGHYDYGYTF.